This TCR beta chain was obtained from a study of blood T cell repertoires in COVID-19. About the study: The United States, Italy and Spain were the sources of the acute and convalescent COVID-19 samples.

This clone was recorded only once. The length of the CDR3 is 14 residues. From germline, CDR1 is KGHDR and CDR2 SFDVKD. The V and J ends lost 9 bases and 1 base, in that order; junction bases with no gene match: 7. How the authors handled the data: The assay estimated nucleated cells by amplifying reference gene primers. Measured with immunoSEQ multiplex PCR; TCRdb has only the in-frame clones, and not every one. The V and J calls and clone size are taken from that table; D and trimming were inferred from the DNA. Among more than 300,000 clones listed, around 90% were seen once. In assigning cohorts, the study relied on participant-reported clinical history.

The sample was PBMCs or T cells enriched from blood (not recorded which). The receptor was derived from a woman in her twenties or thirties who had recovered from COVID-19. The genes are TRBV24-1 and TRBJ2-5, with 7 bases lining up with TRBD2. CDR3 coding DNA: TGTGCCACCGGGGGAGGGGCAATCCAAGAGACCCAGTACTTC. Translation: CATGGGAIQETQYF.